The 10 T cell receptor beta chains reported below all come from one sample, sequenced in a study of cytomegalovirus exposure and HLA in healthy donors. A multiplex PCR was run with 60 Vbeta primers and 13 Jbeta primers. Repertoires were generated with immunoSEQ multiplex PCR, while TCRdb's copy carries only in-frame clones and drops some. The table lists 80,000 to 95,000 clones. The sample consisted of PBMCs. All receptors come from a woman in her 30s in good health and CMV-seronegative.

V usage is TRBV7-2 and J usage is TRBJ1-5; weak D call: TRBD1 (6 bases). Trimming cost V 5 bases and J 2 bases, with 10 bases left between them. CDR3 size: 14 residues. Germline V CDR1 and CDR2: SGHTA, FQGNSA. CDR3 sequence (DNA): TGTGCCAGCAGCATCAGACAGGGCAATCAGCCCCAGCATTTT. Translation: CASSIRQGNQPQHF.

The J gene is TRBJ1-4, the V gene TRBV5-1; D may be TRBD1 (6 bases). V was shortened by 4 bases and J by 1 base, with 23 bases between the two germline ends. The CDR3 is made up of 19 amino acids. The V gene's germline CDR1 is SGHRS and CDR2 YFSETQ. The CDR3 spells CASSNGMGTPTGTNEKLFF. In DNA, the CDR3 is TGCGCCAGCAGCAATGGGATGGGGACACCCACGGGAACTAATGAAAAACTGTTTTTT. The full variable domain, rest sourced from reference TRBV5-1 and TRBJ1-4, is KAGVTQTPRYLIKTRGQQVTLSCSPISGHRSVSWYQQTPGQGLQFLFEYFSETQRNKGNFPGRFSGRQFSNSRSEMNVSTLELGDSALYLCASSNGMGTPTGTNEKLFFGSGTQLSVL.

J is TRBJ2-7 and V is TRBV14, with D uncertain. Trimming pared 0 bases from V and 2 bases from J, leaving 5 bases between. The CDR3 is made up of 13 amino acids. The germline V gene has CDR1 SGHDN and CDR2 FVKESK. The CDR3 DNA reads TGTGCCAGCAGCCAAGACTCAGCCTACGAGCAGTACTTC. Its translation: CASSQDSAYEQYF.

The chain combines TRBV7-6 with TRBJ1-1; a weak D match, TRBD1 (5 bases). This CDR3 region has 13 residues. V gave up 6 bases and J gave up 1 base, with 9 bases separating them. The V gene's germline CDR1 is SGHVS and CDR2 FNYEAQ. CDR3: CASRAQGNTEAFF. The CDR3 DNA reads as TGTGCCAGCAGAGCCCAGGGGAACACTGAAGCTTTCTTT.

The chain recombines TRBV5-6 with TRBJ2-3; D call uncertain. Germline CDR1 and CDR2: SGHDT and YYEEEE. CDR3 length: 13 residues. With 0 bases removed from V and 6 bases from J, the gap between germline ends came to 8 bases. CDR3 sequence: CASSLVRSDTQYF. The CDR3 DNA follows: TGTGCCAGCAGCTTGGTCAGGTCGGATACGCAGTATTTT.

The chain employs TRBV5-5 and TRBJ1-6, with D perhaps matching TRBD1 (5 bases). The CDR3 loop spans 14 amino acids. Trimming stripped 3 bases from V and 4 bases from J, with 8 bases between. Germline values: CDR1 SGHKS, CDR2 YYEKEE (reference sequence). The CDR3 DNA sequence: TGTGCCAGCAGCTCCGACAGATATAATTCACCCCTCCACTTT. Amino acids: CASSSDRYNSPLHF.

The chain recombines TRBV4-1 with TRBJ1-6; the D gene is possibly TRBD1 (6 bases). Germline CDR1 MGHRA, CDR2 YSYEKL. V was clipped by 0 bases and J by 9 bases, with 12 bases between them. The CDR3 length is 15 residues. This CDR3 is CASSQDGGGRSPLHF. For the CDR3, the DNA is TGCGCCAGCAGCCAAGATGGGGGGGGGCGTTCACCCCTCCACTTT.

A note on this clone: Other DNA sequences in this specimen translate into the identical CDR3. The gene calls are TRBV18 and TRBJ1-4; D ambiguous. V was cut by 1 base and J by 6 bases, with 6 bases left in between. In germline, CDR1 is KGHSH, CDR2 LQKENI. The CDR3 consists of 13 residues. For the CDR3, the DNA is TGTGCCAGCTCACCACGTGCAGATGAAAAACTGTTTTTT. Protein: CASSPRADEKLFF.

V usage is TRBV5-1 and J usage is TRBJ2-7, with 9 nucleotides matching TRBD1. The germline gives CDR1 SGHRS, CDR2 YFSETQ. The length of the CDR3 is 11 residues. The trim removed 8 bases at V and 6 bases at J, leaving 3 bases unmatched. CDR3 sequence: CARRTGVEQYF. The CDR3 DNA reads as TGCGCCAGGAGGACAGGGGTCGAGCAGTACTTC.

CDR3 DNA: TGCAGCGTTATTTTGGAGAATGAAAAACTGTTTTTT. Protein sequence: CSVILENEKLFF. The gene calls are TRBV29-1 and TRBJ1-4; D gene ambiguous. Trimming took off 5 bases at V and 5 bases at J, with 9 bases between the two ends. The CDR3 is 12 residues long. Germline V gene sequence: CDR1 SQVTM, CDR2 ANQGSEA.